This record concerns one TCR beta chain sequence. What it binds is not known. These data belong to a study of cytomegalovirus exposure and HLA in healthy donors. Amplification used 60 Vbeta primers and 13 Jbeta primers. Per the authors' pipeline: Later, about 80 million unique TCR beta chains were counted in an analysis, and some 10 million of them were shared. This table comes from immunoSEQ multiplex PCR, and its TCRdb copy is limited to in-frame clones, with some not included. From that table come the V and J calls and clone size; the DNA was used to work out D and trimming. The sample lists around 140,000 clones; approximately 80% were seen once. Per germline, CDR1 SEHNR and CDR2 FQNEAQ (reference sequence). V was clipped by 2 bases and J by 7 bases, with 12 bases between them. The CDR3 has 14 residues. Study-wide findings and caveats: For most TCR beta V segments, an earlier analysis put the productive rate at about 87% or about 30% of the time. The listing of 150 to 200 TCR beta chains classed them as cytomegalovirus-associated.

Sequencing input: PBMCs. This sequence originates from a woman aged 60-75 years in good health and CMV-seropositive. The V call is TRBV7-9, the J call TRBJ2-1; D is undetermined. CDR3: CASSLLPPRNEQFF. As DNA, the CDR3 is TGTGCCAGCAGCTTATTGCCCCCCCGGAATGAGCAGTTCTTC. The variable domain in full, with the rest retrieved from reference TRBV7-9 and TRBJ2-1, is DTGVSQNPRHKITKRGQNVTFRCDPISEHNRLYWYRQTLGQGPEFLTYFQNEAQLEKSRLLSDRFSAERPKGSFSTLEIQRTEQGDSAMYLCASSLLPPRNEQFFGPGTRLTVL.